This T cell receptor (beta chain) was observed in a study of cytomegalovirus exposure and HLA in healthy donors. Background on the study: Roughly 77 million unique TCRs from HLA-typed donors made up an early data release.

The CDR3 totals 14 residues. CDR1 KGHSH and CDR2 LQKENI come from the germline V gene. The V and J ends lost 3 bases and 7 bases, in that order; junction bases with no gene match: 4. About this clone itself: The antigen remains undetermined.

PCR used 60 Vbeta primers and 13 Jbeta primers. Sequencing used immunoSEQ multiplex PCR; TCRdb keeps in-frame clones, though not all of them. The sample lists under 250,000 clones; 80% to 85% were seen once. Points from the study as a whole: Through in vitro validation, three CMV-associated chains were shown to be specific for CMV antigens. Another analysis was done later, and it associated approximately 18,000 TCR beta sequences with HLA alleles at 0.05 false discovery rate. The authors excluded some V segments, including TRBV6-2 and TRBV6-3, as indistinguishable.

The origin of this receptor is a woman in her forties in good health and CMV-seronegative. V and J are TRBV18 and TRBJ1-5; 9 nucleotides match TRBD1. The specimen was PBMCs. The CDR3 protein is CASSPDRGDQPQHF. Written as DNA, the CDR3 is TGTGCCAGCTCACCGGACAGGGGAGACCAGCCCCAGCATTTT.